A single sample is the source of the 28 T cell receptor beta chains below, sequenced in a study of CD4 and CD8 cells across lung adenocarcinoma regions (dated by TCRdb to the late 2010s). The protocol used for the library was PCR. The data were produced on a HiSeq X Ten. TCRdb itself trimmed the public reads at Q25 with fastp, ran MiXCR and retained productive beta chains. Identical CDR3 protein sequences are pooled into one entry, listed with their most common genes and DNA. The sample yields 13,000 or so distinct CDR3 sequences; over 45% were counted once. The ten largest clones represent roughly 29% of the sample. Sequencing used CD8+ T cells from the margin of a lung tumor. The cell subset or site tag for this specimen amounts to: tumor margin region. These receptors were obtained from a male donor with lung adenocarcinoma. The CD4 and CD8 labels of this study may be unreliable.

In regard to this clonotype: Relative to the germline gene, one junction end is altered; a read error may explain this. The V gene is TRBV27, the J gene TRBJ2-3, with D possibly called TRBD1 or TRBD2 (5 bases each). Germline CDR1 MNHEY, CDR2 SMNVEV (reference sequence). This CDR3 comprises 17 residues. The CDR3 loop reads CASSSELGLWGTDTQYF. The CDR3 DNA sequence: TGTGCCAGCAGTTCGGAACTAGGGCTGTGGGGCACAGATACGCAGTATTTC.

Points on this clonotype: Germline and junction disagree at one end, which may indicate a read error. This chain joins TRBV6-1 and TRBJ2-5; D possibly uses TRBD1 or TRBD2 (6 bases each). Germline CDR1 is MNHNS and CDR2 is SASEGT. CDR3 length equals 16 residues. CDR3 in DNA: TGTGCCAGCAGGGGGGTAGGGGGAGGAGCCACAGAGACGCAGTACTTC. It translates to CASRGVGGGATETQYF.

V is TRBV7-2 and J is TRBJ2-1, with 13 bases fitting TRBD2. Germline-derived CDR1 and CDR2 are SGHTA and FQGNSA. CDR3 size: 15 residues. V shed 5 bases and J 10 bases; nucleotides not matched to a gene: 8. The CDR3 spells CASSEGLAGFGEQFF. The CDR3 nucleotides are TGTGCCAGCAGCGAGGGACTAGCGGGATTCGGCGAGCAGTTCTTC.

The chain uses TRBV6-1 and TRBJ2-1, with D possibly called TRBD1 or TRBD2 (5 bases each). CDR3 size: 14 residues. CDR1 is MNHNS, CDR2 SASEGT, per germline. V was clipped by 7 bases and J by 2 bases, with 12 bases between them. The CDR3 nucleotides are TGTGCCAGCACCCTTGGGGGTACCTACAATGAGCAGTTCTTC. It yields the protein CASTLGGTYNEQFF.

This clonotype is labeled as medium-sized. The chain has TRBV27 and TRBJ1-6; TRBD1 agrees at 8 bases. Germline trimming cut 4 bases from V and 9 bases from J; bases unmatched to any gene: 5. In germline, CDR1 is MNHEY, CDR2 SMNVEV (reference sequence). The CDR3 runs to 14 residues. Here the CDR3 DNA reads TGTGCCAGCAGTTCGGACAGGGTCGGTTCACCCCTCCACTTT. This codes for CASSSDRVGSPLHF.

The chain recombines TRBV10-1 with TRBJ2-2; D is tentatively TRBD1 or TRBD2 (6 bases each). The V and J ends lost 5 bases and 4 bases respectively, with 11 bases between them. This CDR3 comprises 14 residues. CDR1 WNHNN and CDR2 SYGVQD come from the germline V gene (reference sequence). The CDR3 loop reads CASSSGDITGELFF. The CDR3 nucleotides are TGCGCCAGCAGTTCGGGGGACATCACCGGGGAGCTGTTTTTT.

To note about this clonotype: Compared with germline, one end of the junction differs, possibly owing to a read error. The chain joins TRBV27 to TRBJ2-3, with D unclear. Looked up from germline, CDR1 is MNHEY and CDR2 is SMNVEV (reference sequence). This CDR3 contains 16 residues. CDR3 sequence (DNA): TGTGCCAGCAGTTTAGGCCGTTGGCTGAGCACCGGTACGCAGTTTTTT. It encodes CASSLGRWLSTGTQFF.

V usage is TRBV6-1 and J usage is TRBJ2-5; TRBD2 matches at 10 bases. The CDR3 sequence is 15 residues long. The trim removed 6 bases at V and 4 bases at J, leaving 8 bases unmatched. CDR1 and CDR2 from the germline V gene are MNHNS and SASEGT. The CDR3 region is CASRRTSGNPETQYF. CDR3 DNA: TGTGCCAGCAGGAGGACTAGCGGAAACCCAGAGACCCAGTACTTC.

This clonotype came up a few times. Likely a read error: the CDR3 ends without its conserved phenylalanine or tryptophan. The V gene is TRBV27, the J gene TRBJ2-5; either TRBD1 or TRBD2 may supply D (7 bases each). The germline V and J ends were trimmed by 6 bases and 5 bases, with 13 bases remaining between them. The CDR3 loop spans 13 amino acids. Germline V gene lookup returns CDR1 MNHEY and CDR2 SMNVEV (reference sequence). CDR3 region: CASRGRGRETQYS. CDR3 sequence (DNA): TGTGCCAGCAGGGGGAGGGGGCGGGAGACCCAGTACTCG.

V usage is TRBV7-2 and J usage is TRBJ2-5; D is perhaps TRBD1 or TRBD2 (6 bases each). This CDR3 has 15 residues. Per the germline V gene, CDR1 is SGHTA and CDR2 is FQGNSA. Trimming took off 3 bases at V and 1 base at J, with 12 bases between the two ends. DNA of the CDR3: TGTGCCAGCAGCTTCGGGGGCCGGGGCCAAGAGACCCAGTACTTC. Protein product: CASSFGGRGQETQYF.

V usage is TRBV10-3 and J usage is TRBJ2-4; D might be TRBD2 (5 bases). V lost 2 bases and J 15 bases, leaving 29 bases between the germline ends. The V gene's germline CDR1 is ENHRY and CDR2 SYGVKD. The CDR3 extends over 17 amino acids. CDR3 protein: CAISEGLGEREGVSPYF. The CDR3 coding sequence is TGTGCCATCAGTGAGGGGCTCGGGGAACGTGAGGGAGTTTCCCCGTACTTC.

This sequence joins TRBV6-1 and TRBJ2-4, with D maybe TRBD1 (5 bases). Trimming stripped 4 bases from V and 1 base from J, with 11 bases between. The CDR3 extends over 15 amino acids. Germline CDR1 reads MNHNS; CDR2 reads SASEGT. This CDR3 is CASSAGWWAKNIQYF. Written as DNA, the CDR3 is TGTGCCAGCAGTGCAGGGTGGTGGGCCAAAAACATTCAGTACTTC.

The CDR3: CASSLDRVYNEQFF. The CDR3 DNA follows: TGTGCCAGCAGCTTAGATCGAGTCTACAATGAGCAGTTCTTC. The chain employs TRBV11-2 and TRBJ2-1, with no clear D. Looked up from germline, CDR1 is SGHAT and CDR2 is FQNNGV. The CDR3 is 14 amino acids. Trimming took off 0 bases at V and 3 bases at J, with 6 bases between the two ends.

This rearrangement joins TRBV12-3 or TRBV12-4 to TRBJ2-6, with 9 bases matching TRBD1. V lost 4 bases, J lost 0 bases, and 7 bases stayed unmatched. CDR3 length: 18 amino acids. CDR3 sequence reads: CASSSYRGPGSGANVLTF. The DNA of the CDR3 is TGTGCCAGCAGTTCATACAGGGGGCCGGGCTCTGGGGCCAACGTCCTGACTTTC.

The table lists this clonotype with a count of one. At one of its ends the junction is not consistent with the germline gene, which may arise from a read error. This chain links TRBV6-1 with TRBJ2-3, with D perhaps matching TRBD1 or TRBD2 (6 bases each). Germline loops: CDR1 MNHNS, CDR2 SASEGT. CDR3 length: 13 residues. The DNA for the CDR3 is TGTGCCAGCAGACTGGGGGGCAAAGACACGCAGTATTTC. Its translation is CASRLGGKDTQYF.

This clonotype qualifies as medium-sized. For the CDR3, the DNA is TGTGCCAGCAGTTACTCAGGACGGTTCACAGATACGCAGTATTTT. Protein: CASSYSGRFTDTQYF. The chain uses TRBV6-5 and TRBJ2-3; D uncertain. V dropped 0 bases and J dropped 2 bases, with 9 bases sitting between them. This CDR3 region has 15 residues. CDR1 is MNHEY and CDR2 is SVGAGI in the germline V gene.

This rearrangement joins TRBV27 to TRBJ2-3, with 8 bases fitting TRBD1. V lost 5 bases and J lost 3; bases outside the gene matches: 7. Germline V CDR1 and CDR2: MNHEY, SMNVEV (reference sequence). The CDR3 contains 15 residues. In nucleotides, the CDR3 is TGTGCCAGCAGTCTACCTGACAGGGGTACAGATACGCAGTATTTT. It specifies CASSLPDRGTDTQYF.

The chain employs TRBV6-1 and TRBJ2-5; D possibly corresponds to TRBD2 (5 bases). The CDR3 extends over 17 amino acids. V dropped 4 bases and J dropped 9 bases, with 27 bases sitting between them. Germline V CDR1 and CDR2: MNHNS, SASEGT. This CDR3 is CASSAALGNLDQVSQYF. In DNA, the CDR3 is TGTGCCAGCAGTGCGGCGCTCGGGAACCTAGACCAAGTTTCCCAGTACTTC.

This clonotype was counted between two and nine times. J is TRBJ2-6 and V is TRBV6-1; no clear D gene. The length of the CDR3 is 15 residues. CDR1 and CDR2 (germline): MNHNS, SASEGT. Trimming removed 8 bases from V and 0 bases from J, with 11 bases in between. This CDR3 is CASVWSISGANVLTF. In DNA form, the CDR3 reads TGTGCCAGCGTGTGGAGTATCTCTGGGGCCAACGTCCTGACTTTC.

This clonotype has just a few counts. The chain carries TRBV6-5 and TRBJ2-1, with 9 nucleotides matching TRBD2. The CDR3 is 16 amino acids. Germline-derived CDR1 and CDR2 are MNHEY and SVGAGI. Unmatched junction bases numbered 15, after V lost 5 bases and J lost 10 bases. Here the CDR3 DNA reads TGTGCCAGCAGTACTTGGAGGGGGACTAGCCTCTACGAGCAGTTCTTC. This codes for CASSTWRGTSLYEQFF.

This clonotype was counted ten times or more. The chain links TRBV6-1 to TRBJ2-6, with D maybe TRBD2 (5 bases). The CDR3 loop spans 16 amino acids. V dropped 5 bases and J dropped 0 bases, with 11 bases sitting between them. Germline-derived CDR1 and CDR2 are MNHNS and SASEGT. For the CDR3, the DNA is TGTGCCAGCAGTAAACTAGGCGACTCTGGGGCCAACGTCCTGACTTTC. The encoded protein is CASSKLGDSGANVLTF.

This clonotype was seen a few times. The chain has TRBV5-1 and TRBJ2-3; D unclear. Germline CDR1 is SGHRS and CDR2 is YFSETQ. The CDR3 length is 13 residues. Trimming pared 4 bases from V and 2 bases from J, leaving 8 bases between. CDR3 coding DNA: TGCGCCAGCAGCGTAGACCTCACAGATACGCAGTATTTT. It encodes CASSVDLTDTQYF.

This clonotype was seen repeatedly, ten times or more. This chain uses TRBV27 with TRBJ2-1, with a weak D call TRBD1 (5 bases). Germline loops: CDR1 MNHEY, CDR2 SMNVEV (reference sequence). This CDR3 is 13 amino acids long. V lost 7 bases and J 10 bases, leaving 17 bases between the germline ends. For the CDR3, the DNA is TGTGCCAGCAAAATTTGGGTAGGGGAAGAGCAGTTCTTC. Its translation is CASKIWVGEEQFF.

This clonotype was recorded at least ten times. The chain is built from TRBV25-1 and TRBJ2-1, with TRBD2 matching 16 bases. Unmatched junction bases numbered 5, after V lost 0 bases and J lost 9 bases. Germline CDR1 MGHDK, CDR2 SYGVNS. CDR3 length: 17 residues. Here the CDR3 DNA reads TGTGCCAGCAGTGAATATATGGGGACTAGCGGGAGGGGTGAGCAGTTCTTC. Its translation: CASSEYMGTSGRGEQFF.

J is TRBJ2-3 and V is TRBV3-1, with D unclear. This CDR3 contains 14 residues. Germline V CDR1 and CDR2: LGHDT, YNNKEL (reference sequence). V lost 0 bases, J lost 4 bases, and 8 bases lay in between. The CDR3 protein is CASSQDALADTQYF. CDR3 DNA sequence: TGTGCCAGCAGCCAAGATGCCCTAGCAGATACGCAGTATTTT.

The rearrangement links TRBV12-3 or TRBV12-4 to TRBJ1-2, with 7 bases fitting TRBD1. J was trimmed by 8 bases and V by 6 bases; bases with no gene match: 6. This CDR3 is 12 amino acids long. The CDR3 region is CASRHRGSGYTF. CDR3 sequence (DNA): TGTGCCAGCAGACACAGGGGCTCCGGCTACACCTTC.

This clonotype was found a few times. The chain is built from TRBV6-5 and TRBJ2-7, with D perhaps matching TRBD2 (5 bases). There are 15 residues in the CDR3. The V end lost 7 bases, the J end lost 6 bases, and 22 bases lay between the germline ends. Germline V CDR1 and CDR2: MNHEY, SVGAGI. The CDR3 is CASTLDHGEPIEQYF. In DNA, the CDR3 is TGTGCCAGCACTTTAGACCACGGGGAACCTATCGAGCAGTACTTC.

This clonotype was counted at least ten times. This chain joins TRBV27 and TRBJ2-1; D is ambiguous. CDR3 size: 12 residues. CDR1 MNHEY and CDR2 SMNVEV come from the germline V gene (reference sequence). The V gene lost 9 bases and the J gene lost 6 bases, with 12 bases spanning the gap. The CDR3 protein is CASSAYPNEQFF. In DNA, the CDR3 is TGTGCCAGTTCAGCTTACCCCAATGAGCAGTTCTTC.